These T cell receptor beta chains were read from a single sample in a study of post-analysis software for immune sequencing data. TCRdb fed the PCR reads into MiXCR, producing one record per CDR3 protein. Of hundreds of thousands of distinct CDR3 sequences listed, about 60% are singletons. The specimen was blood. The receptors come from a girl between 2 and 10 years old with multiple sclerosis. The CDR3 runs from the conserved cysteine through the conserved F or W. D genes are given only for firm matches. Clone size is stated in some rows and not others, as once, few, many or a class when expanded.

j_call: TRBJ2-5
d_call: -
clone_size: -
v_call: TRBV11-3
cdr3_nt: TGTGCCAGCAGCTTAGGGACCTTGGGGATCCAAGAGACCCAGTACTTC
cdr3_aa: CASSLGTLGIQETQYF

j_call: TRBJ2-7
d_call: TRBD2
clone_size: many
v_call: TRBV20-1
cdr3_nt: TGCAGTGCTACAACCTCACTAGCGGGAGCCTACGAGCAGTACTTC
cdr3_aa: CSATTSLAGAYEQYF

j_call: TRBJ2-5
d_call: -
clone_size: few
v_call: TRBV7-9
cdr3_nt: TGTGCCAGCAGCTTAGAGGTGTTGGGTCCAAGTGAGCAGTACTTC
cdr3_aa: CASSLEVLGPSEQYF

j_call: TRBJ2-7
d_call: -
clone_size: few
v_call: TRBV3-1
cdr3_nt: TGTGCCAGCAGCCAGGCCCGCCAACCTTCCTACGAGCAGTACTTC
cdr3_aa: CASSQARQPSYEQYF

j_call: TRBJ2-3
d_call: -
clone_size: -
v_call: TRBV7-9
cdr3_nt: TGTACCAGCAGCTCGCCAGAGACACCAGATACGCAGTATTTT
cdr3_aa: CTSSSPETPDTQYF

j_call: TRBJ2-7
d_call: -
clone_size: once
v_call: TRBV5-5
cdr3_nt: TGTGCCAGCAGCTGGTCAGGGGGGCTCTACGAGCAGTACTTC
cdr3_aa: CASSWSGGLYEQYF

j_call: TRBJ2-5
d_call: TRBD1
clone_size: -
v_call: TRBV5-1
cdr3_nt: TGCGCCAGCAGCTTGTTACCGGGACAGGGAGAGACCCAGTACTTC
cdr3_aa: CASSLLPGQGETQYF

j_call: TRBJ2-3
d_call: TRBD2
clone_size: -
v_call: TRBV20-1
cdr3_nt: TGCAGTGGGGTTGATCTGGGGACTAGCCGCGCAGATACGCAGTATTTT
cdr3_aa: CSGVDLGTSRADTQYF

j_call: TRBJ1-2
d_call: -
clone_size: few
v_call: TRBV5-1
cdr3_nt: TGCGCCACCCGAACCGGGACGGTGGGTACCTATGGCTACACCTTC
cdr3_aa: CATRTGTVGTYGYTF

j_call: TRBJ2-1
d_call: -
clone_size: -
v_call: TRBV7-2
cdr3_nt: TGTGCCAGCAGCTTAAGAGTCTCGAGCTCCTACAATGAGCAGTTCTTC
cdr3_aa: CASSLRVSSSYNEQFF

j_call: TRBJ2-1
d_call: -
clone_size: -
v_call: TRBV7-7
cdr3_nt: TGTGCTAGCAGCTTAGAGAACGGATATGAGCAGTTCTTC
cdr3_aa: CASSLENGYEQFF

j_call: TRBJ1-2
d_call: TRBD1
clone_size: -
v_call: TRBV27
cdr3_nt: TGTGCCAGCAGTTTCCGGGACAGGACTATCTATGGCTACACCTTC
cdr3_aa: CASSFRDRTIYGYTF

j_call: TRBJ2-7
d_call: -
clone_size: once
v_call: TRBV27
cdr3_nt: TGTGCCAGCAGTTTATTTCGGGGTTACGAGCAGTACTTC
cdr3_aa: CASSLFRGYEQYF

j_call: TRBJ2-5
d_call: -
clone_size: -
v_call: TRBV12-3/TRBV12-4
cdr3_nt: TGTGCCAGCCGCTCTTCTAGGGACCAAGAGACCCAGTACTTC
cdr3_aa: CASRSSRDQETQYF

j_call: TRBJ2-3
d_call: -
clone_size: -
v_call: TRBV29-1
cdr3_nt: TGCAGCGTTGGCTTGGGAGCCTACACAGATACGCAGTATTTT
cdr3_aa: CSVGLGAYTDTQYF

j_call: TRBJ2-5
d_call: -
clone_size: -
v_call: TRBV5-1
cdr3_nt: TGCGCCAGCAGCTTGGCCGACCAAAGCTTCCAAGAGACCCAGTACTTC
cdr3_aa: CASSLADQSFQETQYF

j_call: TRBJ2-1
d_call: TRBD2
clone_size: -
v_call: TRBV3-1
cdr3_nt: TGTGCCAGCAGCCAAGATTGGGGGACTAGCGGGAGGGCCGGGATTAGGAATGAGCAGTTCTTC
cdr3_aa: CASSQDWGTSGRAGIRNEQFF

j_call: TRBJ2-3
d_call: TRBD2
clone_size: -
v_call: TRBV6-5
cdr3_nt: TGTGCCAGCAGTTACTCGAACGGCCAGGGAGTCACTAGCGGGAGTTTGGATACGCAGTATTTT
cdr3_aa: CASSYSNGQGVTSGSLDTQYF

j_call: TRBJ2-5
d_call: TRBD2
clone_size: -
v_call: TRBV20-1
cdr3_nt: TGCAGTGCTAGGTCCCCGGGACTAGCCTGGGAGACCCAGTACTTC
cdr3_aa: CSARSPGLAWETQYF

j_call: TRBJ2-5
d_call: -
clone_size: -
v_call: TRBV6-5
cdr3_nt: TGTGCCAGCAAAAGGTCAGGGGATCAAGAGACCCAGTACTTC
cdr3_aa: CASKRSGDQETQYF

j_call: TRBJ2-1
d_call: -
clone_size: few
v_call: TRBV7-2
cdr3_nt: TGTGCCAGCAGCTCCACGCAGGGAGGTGAGCAGTTCTTC
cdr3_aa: CASSSTQGGEQFF

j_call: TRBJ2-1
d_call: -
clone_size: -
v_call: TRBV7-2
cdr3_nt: TGTGCCAGCAGCGGCCAGGACAGACTCAATGAGCAGTTCTTC
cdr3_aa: CASSGQDRLNEQFF

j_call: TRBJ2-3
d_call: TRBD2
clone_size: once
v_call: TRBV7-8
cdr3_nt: TGTGCCAGCAGAGCCGGGACTAGCGTAATGGGCACAGATACGCAGTATTTT
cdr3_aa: CASRAGTSVMGTDTQYF

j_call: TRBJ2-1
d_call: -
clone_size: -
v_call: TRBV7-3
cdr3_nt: TGTGCCAGCAGCTTAACAGGTGGAGGGGGGGGAGCCTACAATGAGCAGTTCTTC
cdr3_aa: CASSLTGGGGGAYNEQFF

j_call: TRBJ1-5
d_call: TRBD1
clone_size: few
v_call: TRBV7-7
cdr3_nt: TGTGCCAGCAGCTTTACAGGGGCAAATCAGCCCCGGCATTTT
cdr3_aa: CASSFTGANQPRHF

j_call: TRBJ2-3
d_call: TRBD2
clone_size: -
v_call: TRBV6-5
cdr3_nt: TGTGCCAGCAGTTTTTCACCGCCGGGACTAGCGGGAGGTCTTCCAGATACGCAGTATTTT
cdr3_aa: CASSFSPPGLAGGLPDTQYF

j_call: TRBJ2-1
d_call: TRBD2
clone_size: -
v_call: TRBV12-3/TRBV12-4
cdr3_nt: TGTGCCAGCAGCCCTACCGGACTAGCGGGAGTCCACAATGAGCAGTTCTTC
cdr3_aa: CASSPTGLAGVHNEQFF

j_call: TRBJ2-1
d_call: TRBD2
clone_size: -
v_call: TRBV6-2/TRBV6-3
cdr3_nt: TGTGCCAGCAGTGATCGGGGTAGCGGGAGTGCGAATGAGCAGTTCTTC
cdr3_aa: CASSDRGSGSANEQFF

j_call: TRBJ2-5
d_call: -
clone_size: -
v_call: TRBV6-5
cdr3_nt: TGTGCCAGCACCCCCATCGCGGGACGGTTAGAGACCCAGTACTTC
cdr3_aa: CASTPIAGRLETQYF

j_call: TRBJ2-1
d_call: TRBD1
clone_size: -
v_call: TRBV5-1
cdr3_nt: TGCGCCAGCAGCTGGGACAGATACTCCTACAATGAGCAGTTCTTC
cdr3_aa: CASSWDRYSYNEQFF

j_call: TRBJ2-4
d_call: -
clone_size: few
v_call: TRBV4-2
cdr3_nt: TGTGCCAGCAGCCAAGAATCCCAGCTCAAAAACATTCAGTACTTC
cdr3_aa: CASSQESQLKNIQYF

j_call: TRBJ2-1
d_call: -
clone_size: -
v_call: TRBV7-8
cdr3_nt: TGTGCCAGCAGCGACCGGGACATAGACAATGAGCAGTTCTTC
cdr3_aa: CASSDRDIDNEQFF

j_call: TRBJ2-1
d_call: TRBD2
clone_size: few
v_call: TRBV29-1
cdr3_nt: TGCAGCGTTGCACTAGCGGCCGACAATGAGCAGTTCTTC
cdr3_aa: CSVALAADNEQFF

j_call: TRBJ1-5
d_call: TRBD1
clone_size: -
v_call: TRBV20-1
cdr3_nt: TGCAGTGCTAGTGGGACAGGGAACCAGCCCCAGCATTTT
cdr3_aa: CSASGTGNQPQHF

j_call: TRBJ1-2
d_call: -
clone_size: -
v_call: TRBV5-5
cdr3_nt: TGTGCCAGCAGCATTCAGGTTATCTATGGCTACACCTTC
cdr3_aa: CASSIQVIYGYTF

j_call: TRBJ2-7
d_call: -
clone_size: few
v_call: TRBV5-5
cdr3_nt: TGTGCCAGCAGCTTGGCAGACCAGTACTACGAGCAGTACTTC
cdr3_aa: CASSLADQYYEQYF

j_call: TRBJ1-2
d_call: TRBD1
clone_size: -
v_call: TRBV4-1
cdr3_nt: TGCGCCAGCAGCCAAGACTCCGGGACAGGGGGCTTATATGGCTACACCTTC
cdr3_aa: CASSQDSGTGGLYGYTF

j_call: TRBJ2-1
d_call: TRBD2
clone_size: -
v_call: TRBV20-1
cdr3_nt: TGCAGTGTTCACGGGACTAGCGTCTACAATGAGCAGTTCTTC
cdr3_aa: CSVHGTSVYNEQFF

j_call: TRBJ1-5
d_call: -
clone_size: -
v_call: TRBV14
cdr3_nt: TGTGCCAGCAGCCTGACTGCGCGGGGGCCCCAGCATTTT
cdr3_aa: CASSLTARGPQHF

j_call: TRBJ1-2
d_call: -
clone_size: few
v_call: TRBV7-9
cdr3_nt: TGTGCCAGCAGCTATACAGGTTACTACACCTTC
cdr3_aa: CASSYTGYYTF

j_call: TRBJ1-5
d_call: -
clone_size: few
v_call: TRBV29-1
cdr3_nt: TGCAGCGTCGCCGGGGACCTCGCGCAGCCCCAGCATTTT
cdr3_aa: CSVAGDLAQPQHF

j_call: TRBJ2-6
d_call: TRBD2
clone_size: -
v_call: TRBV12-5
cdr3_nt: TGTGCTAGTGGTCTTAACGGGGGGGCCCCCGGGGCCAACGTCCTGACTTTC
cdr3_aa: CASGLNGGAPGANVLTF

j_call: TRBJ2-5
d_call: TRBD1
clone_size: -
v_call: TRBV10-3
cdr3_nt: TGTGCCATCAGCGAAGGACAGGACCACCAAGAGACCCAGTACTTC
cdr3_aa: CAISEGQDHQETQYF

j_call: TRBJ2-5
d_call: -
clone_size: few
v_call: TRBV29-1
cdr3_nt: TGCAGCCTCGGGAGCGGGGAGACCCAGTACTTC
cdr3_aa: CSLGSGETQYF

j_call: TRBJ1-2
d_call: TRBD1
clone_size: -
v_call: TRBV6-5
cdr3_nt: TGTGCCAGCAGAGCGGGACAGGGGTACTATGGCTACACCTTC
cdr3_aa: CASRAGQGYYGYTF

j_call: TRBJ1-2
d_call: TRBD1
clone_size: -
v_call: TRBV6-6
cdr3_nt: TGTGCCAGCAGTTACGAAAGGGGGCTTGCCTCCTATGGCTACACCTTC
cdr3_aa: CASSYERGLASYGYTF

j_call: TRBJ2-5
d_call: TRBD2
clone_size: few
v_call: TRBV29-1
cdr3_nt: TGCAGCGTTGAAGGGACTAGCGGGATGCGAGGGGAGACCCAGTACTTC
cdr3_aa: CSVEGTSGMRGETQYF

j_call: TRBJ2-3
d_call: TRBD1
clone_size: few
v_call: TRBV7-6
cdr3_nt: TGTGCCAGCAGCTTAGTGGACAGGGGGCGAGGCACAGATACGCAGTATTTT
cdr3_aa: CASSLVDRGRGTDTQYF

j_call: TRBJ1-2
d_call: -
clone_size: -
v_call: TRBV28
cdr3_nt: TGTGCCAGCAGTTCCCCGGGGAGAGGCTACACCTTC
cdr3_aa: CASSSPGRGYTF

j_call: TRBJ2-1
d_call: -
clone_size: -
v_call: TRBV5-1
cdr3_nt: TGCGCCAGCACGTCAAACAGGCCCAATGAGCAGTTCTTC
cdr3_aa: CASTSNRPNEQFF

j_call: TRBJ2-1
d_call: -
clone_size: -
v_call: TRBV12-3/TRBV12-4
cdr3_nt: TGTGCCAGCAGTTTTGCGGGTGAGCAGTTCTTC
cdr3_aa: CASSFAGEQFF

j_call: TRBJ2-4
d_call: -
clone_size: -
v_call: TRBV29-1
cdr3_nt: TGCAGCGTTGAAACCAGGGGAGGGGACATTCAGTACTTC
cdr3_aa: CSVETRGGDIQYF

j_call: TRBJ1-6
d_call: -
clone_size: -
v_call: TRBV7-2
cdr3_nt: TGTGCCAGCAGCTTAGTCAGGCCCGAAGTTAACCGCCATTCACCCCTCCACTTT
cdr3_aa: CASSLVRPEVNRHSPLHF

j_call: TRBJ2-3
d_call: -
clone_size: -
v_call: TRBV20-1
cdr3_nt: TGCAGTGCCACTGGGGGGTCTAGCACAGATACGCAGTATTTT
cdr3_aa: CSATGGSSTDTQYF

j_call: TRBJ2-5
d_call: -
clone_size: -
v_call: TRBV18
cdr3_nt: TGTGCCAGCTCACCGACGGACGTGAAAGAGACCCAGTACTTC
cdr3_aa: CASSPTDVKETQYF

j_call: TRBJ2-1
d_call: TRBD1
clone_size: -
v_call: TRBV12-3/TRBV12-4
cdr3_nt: TGTGCCAGCAGTTTTGACAGGGCGCCTTACAATGAGCAGTTCTTC
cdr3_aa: CASSFDRAPYNEQFF

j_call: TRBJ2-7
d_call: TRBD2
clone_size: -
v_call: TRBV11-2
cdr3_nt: TGTGCCAGCAGCACTAGCGGGAACCACGAGCAGTACTTC
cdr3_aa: CASSTSGNHEQYF

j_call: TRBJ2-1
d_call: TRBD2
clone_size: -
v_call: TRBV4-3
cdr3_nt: TGCGCCAGCAGCCAAGGGCTAGCGGGGACAAATGAGCAGTTCTTC
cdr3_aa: CASSQGLAGTNEQFF

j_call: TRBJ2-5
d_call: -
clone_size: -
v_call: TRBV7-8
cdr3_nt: TGTGCCGGCAGCCTACAGTACCAAACTGGAGAGACCCAATACTTC
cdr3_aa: CAGSLQYQTGETQYF

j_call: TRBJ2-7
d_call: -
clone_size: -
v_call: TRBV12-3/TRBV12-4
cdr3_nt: TGTGCCAGCAGTCCCCGGGGCCAATTAGACCCGGAGCAGTACTTC
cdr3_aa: CASSPRGQLDPEQYF